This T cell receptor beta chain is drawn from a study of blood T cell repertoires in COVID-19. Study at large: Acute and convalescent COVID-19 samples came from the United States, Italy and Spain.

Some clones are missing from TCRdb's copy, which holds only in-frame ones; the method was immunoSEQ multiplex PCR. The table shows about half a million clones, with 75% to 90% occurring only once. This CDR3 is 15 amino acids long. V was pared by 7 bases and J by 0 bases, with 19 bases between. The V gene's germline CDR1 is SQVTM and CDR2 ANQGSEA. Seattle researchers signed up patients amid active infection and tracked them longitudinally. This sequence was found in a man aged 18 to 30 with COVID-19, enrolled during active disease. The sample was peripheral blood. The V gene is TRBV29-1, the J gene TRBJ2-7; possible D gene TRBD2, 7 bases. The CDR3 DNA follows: TGCAGCGCCAAGGGGGGGTCCTTTAGCTCCTACGAGCAGTACTTC. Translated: CSAKGGSFSSYEQYF.